Listed below are T cell receptor beta chains from one sample, sequenced in a study of blood T cells in healthy people across ages. TCRdb independently ran MiXCR on the 5' RACE reads; one entry per CDR3 protein. The table has about 800,000 distinct CDR3 sequences, roughly 64% seen once. Sequences were obtained from blood. All receptors come from a young man in good health. Both conserved end residues are part of each CDR3. Fields, in order: V gene, D gene, CDR3 protein. A D gene is named only where the DNA matches it firmly.

TRBV20-1 - CSATGVWANEQFF
TRBV28 TRBD2 CASSSTSGGAYEQYF
TRBV4-1 - CASSLEGEAYEQYF
TRBV20-1 - CSKLRDAKETQYF
TRBV28 - CASGRPGQLGPEAFF
TRBV6-2/TRBV6-3 - CASSSRQNTLAKNIQYF
TRBV10-3 TRBD1 CAISGDSFPEAFF
TRBV7-2 - CASSPRWQNYGYTF
TRBV20-1 TRBD1 CSGTGGQNNEQYF
TRBV5-1 - CASSLVPSTDTQYF
TRBV18 TRBD1 CASSSLTGDIAKNIQYF
TRBV7-2 - CATSPEGWGSYNEQFF
TRBV29-1 TRBD1 CSVKRQGAGNEQFF
TRBV20-1 - CSATLGQETQYF
TRBV20-1 - CSASTIGSYGYTF
TRBV10-3 - CAISEDGSYEQYF
TRBV5-5 - CASSLSSGGSGANVLTF
TRBV15 TRBD2 CATSRDLAGGKNEQFF
TRBV28 - CASSLFAPPNNGQFF
TRBV28 TRBD1 CATERQGSEQYF
TRBV9 TRBD1 CASSEPGTGGYNEQFF
TRBV7-8 - CASREGVADTQYF
TRBV2 - CAILDVEETQYF
TRBV3-1 - CASSQGGMFGTESQRGKLFF
TRBV20-1 TRBD1 CSAPIPGQGGGCTF
TRBV4-2 - CASSNDNSYEQYF
TRBV12-3/TRBV12-4 - CASRSNSGANVPTF
TRBV7-9 - CASSLPRDEAFF
TRBV13 - CASSARISGEQYF